A single T cell receptor (beta chain) is shown here with its context. TCR beta sequencing covered blood CD8+ and CD4+ T cells. The multiple sclerosis controls, all treatment-naive patients, had relapsing-remitting disease that was stable or active. Negative isolation yielded the CD8+ and CD4+ T cells, while FACS enriched the TEMRA cells. The data derive from a study of CD8 T cells in Susac syndrome. The CDR3 contains 15 residues. V gave up 0 bases and J gave up 0 bases, with 11 bases separating them. Germline loops: CDR1 SQVTM, CDR2 ANQGSEA. Random hexamers were used to reverse transcribe about 0.5 to 1 ug of RNA. TCRdb reprocessed the immunoSEQ multiplex PCR reads via MiXCR and lists one record per CDR3 protein. The table shows about 400,000 distinct CDR3 sequences, with 75% to 90% occurring only once.

The sequence was obtained from a human donor with multiple sclerosis. What was sequenced was CD8+ T cells from PBMCs. The chain is built from TRBV29-1 and TRBJ1-1, with D perhaps matching TRBD1 (5 bases). The CDR3 coding sequence is TGCAGCGTTGAAGATCTGGGGGACTTGAACACTGAAGCTTTCTTT. Translating it yields CSVEDLGDLNTEAFF.